This T cell receptor (beta chain) was recovered during a study of T-cell reconstitution after alpha-beta-depleted transplantation in children. The CDR3 covers 14 residues. Germline CDR1 SGHKS, CDR2 YYEKEE (reference sequence). V lost 2 bases and J 7 bases, leaving 13 bases between the germline ends. Findings of the study overall: Some patients owed their high day-60 TCRbeta diversity to surviving recipient T cells and thymic progenitors. Several hundred graft clones that had expanded were reportedly the source of alpha-beta T cells about two months after transplant. A year post-transplant, T-cell counts and diversity derived mostly from newly produced T cells.

As it was prepared, the TCRbeta library received unique molecular identifiers. MiXCR, applied by TCRdb to the PCR reads, yields one record per CDR3 protein. The sample comprises about 110,000 distinct CDR3 sequences, approximately 6% of which are singletons, and approximately 23% rests with the top ten. This clonotype was detected many times. What it binds is not known. The TCR originated in a male patient aged 2 to 10 who had a stem cell transplant for acute lymphoblastic leukemia, so the T cells may come from the graft donor. The chain uses TRBV5-5 and TRBJ2-1; D is unresolved. The sequences come from PBMCs, mostly from graft donor cells, collected 360 days after TCRalphabeta/CD19-depleted stem cell transplant. CDR3: CASSLRRSGNEQFF. In DNA, the CDR3 is TGTGCCAGCAGCTTACGCAGATCTGGGAATGAGCAGTTCTTC.